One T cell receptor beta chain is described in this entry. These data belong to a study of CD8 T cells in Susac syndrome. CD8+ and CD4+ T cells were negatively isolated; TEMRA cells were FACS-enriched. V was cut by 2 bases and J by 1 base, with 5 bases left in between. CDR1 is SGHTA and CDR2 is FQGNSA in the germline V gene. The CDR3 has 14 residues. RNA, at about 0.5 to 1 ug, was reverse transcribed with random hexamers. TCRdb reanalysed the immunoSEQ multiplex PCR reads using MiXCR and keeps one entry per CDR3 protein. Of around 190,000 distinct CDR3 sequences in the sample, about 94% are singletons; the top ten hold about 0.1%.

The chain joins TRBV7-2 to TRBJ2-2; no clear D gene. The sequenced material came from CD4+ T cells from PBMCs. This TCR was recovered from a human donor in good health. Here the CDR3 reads CASSLSRNTGELFF. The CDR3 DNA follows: TGTGCCAGCAGCTTAAGCAGGAACACCGGGGAGCTGTTTTTT.